The 10 T cell receptor beta chains reported below all come from one sample, sequenced in a study of T cells expressing NK-cell markers. TCRdb reprocessed the 5' RACE reads and keeps a single row for each CDR3 protein, giving no DNA. The sample has around 260,000 distinct CDR3 sequences. The material sequenced was blood T cells: a sorted CD56 or NKG2C T cell subset, CD4+ or CD8+ T cells, or bulk PBMC T cells (not recorded which). These TCRs come from a woman aged 18 to 75 in good health.

The J gene is TRBJ1-5, the V gene TRBV19; the TCRdb D gene call, TRBD1, has no DNA to confirm it. CDR1 LNHDA and CDR2 SQIVND come from the germline V gene (reference sequence). The CDR3 covers 16 residues. The CDR3 region is CASSMLLGPVNQPQHF.

The genes are TRBV5-1 and TRBJ1-2; lacking DNA, the TRBD1 call made by TCRdb goes unchecked. This CDR3 is 12 amino acids long. From germline, CDR1 is SGHRS and CDR2 YFSETQ. The CDR3 reads CASSSPGYGYTF. Drawing the rest from reference TRBV5-1 and TRBJ1-2, the complete variable domain is KAGVTQTPRYLIKTRGQQVTLSCSPISGHRSVSWYQQTPGQGLQFLFEYFSETQRNKGNFPGRFSGRQFSNSRSEMNVSTLELGDSALYLCASSSPGYGYTFGSGTRLTVV.

The chain carries TRBV24-1 and TRBJ1-6; TCRdb returns TRBD1, unconfirmable since there is no DNA. This CDR3 contains 13 residues. Germline-derived CDR1 and CDR2 are KGHDR and SFDVKD. The CDR3 region is CATPRTTGSPLHF.

The chain employs TRBV20-1 and TRBJ1-5. Per germline, CDR1 DFQATT and CDR2 SNEGSKA (reference sequence). The CDR3 runs 14 residues. The CDR3 reads CSARGGVSNQPQHF.

The V gene is TRBV7-3, the J gene TRBJ2-2; TCRdb calls TRBD2, which cannot be checked without DNA. The germline V gene has CDR1 SGHTA and CDR2 FQGTGA. This CDR3 spans 15 amino acids. The CDR3 spells CASSQTSGRTGELFF.

This sequence joins TRBV20-1 and TRBJ2-1; TCRdb's assignment of TRBD2 cannot be checked, as there is no DNA. Germline V gene lookup returns CDR1 DFQATT and CDR2 SNEGSKA (reference sequence). The CDR3 spans 15 residues. The CDR3 loop reads CSAISQTSGIYEQFF.

The V call is TRBV6-1, the J call TRBJ1-1; TCRdb reports TRBD1, a call that lacks DNA to check it against. The CDR3 is 14 amino acids. Germline CDR1 reads MNHNS; CDR2 reads SASEGT. The CDR3 region is CASRDRDRDTEAFF.

The chain is built from TRBV2 and TRBJ2-3. There are 11 residues in the CDR3. Germline V gene data show CDR1 as SNHLY and CDR2 as FYNNEI. CDR3 sequence: CASSGADTQYF.

The V and J genes are TRBV6-2 or TRBV6-3 and TRBJ2-3. This CDR3 spans 16 amino acids. CDR1 is MNHEY, CDR2 SVGEGT, per germline. CDR3 loop: CASSYLRWSSTDTQYF.

V usage is TRBV20-1 and J usage is TRBJ2-1. CDR1 is DFQATT and CDR2 is SNEGSKA in the germline V gene (reference sequence). The CDR3 spans 11 residues. This CDR3 reads CSARDGNEQFF.